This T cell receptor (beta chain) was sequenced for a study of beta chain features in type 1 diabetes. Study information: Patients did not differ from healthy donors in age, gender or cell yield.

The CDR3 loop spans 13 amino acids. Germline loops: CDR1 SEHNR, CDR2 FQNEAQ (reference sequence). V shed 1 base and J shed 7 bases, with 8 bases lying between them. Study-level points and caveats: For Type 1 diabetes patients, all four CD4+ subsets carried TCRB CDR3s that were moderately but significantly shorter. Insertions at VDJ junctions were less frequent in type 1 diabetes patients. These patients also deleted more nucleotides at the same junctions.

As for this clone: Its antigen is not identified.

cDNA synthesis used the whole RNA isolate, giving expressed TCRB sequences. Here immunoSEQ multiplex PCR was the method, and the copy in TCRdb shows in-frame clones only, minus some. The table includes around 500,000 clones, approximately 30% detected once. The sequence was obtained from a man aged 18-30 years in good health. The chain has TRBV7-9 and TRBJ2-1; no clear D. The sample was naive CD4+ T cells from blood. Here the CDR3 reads CASSLEGLNEQFF. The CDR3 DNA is TGTGCCAGCAGCTTAGAGGGTCTGAATGAGCAGTTCTTC.